The following is a TCR beta chain sequence with its context. Its target is not known. Germline loops: CDR1 MNHEY, CDR2 SVGAGI. V lost 0 bases to trimming and J lost 6 bases; unmatched junction nucleotides: 4. This CDR3 is 15 amino acids long. The data belong to a study of post-analysis software for immune sequencing data. As for the study in general: Patients had relapsing-remitting, secondary progressive or progressive-relapsing multiple sclerosis; some lacked subtype.

Every TCR beta cDNA library bore unique molecular identifiers. The T cell input of roughly 0.95 to 11 million gave about 470,000 cDNA molecules. TCRdb re-called the PCR reads through MiXCR, storing one row per CDR3 protein. This sample has 750,000 to 950,000 distinct CDR3 sequences, with under 70% found just once. Study observations and caveats: Included in a set of four or five TRBV segments more frequent in patients than controls were TRBV5-6, TRBV5-1 and TRBV20-1. The study found significantly lower normalized Chao1 diversity in multiple sclerosis patients than in controls. Batch-mates among the samples co-clustered strongly by F measure.

The sequencing input was blood. The receptor comes from a girl between 5 and 17 years old with multiple sclerosis. The chain carries TRBV6-5 and TRBJ2-7; 11 bases agree with TRBD2. This CDR3 reads CASSYSGLAGTEQYF. CDR3 bases: TGTGCCAGCAGTTACTCTGGACTAGCGGGTACCGAGCAGTACTTC.